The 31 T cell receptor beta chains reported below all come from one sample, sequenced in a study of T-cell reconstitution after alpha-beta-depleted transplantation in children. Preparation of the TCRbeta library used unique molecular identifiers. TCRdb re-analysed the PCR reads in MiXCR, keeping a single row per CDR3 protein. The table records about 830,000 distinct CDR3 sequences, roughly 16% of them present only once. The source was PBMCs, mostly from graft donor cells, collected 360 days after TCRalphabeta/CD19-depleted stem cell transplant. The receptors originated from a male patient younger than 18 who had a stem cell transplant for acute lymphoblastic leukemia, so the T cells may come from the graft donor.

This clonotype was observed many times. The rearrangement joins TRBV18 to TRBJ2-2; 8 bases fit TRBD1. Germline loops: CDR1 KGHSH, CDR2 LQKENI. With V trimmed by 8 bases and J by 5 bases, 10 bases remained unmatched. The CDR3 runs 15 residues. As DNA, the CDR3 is TGTGCCAGCACTATCGAGGGACAGGATACCGGGGAGCTGTTTTTT. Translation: CASTIEGQDTGELFF.

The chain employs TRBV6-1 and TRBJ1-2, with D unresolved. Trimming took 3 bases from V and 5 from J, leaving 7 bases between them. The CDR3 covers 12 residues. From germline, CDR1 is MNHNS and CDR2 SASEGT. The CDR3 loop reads CASSEWDYGYTF. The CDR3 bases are TGTGCCAGCAGTGAGTGGGATTATGGCTACACCTTC.

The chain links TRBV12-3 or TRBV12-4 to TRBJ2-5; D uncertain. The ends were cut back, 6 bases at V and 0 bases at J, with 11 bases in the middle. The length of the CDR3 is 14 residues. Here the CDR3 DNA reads TGTGCCAGCAGGACCGACCGGGACCAAGAGACCCAGTACTTC. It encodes CASRTDRDQETQYF.

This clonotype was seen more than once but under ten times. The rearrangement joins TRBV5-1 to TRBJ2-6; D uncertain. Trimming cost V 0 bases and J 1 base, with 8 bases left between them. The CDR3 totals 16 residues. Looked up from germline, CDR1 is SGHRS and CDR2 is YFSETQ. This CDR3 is CASSLGSTSGANVLTF. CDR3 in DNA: TGCGCCAGCAGCTTGGGTTCGACGTCTGGGGCCAACGTCCTGACTTTC.

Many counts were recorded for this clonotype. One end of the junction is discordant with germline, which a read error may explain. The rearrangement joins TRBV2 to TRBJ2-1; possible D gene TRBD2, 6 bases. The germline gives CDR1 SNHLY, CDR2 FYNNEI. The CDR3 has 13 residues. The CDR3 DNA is TGTGCCAGTAGTGGCGGGACTTACAATGAGCAGTTCTTC. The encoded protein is CASSGGTYNEQFF.

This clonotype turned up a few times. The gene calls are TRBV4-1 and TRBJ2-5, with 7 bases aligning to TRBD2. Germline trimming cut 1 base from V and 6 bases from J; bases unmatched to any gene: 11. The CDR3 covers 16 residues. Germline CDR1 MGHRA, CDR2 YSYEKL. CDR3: CASSQGHGAGEKTQYF. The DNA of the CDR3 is TGCGCCAGCAGCCAAGGCCATGGGGCGGGAGAAAAGACCCAGTACTTC.

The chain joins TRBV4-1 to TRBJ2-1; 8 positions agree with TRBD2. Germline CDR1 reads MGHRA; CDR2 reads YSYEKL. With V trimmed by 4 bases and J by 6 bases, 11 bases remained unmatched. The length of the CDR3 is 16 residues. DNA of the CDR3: TGCGCCAGCAGCCTACTACTTGGCGGGAGGTTCAATGAGCAGTTCTTC. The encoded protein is CASSLLLGGRFNEQFF.

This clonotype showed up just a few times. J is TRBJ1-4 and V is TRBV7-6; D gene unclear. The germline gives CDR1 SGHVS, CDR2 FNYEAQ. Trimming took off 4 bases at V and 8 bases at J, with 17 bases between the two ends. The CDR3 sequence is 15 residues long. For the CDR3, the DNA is TGTGCCAGCAGCTATCAACTCCTGGGTGGGGAAAAACTGTTTTTT. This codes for CASSYQLLGGEKLFF.

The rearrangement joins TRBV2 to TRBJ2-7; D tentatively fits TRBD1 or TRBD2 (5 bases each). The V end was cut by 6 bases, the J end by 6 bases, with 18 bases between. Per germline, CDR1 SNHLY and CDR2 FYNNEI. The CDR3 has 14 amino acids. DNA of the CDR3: TGTGCCAGCAGCGGGGCCCCAATCCGGGGCGAGCAGTACTTC. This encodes CASSGAPIRGEQYF.

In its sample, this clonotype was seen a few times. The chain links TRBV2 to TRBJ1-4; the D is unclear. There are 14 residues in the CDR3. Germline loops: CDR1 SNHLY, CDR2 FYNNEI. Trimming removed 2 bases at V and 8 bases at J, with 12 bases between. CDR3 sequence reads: CASSESILWEKLFF. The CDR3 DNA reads TGTGCCAGCAGTGAATCCATACTCTGGGAAAAACTGTTTTTT.

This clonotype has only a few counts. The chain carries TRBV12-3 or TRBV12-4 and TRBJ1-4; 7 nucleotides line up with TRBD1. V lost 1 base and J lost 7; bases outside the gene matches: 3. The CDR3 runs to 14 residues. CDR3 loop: CASSLEGGSEKLFF. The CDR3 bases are TGTGCCAGCAGTTTAGAAGGGGGCAGTGAAAAACTGTTTTTT.

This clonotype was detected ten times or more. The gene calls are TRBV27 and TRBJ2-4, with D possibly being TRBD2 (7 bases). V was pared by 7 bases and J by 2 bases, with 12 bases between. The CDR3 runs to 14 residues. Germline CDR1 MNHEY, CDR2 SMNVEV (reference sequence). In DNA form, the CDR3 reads TGTGCCAGCAAGAAGGGGGGGACCAAAAACATTCAGTACTTC. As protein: CASKKGGTKNIQYF.

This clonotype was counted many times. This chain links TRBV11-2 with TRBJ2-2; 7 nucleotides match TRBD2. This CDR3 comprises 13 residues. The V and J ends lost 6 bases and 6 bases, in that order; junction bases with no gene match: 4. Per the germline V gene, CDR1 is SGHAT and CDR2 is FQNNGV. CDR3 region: CASRIAGAGELFF. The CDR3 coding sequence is TGTGCCAGCAGGATCGCGGGAGCCGGGGAGCTGTTTTTT.

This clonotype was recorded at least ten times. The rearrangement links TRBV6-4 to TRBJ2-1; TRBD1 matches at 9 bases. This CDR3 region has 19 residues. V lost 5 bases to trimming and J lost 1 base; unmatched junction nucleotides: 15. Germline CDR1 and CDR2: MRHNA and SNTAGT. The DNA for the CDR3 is TGTGCCAGCAGTCACTATCGAGGGGTCGACAGGGGGTCCTACAATGAGCAGTTCTTC. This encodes CASSHYRGVDRGSYNEQFF.

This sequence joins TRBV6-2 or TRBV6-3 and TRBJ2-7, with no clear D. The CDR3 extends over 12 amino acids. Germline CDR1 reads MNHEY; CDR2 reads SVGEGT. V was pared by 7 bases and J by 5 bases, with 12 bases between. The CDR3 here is CASNRPAHEQYF. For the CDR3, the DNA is TGTGCCAGCAACCGACCTGCACACGAGCAGTACTTC.

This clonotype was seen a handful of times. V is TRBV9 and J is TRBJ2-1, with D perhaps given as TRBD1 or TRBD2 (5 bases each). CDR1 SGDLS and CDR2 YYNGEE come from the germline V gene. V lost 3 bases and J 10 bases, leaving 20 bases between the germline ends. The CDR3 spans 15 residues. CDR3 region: CASSASGTPAGEQFF. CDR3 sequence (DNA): TGTGCCAGCAGCGCCTCCGGGACGCCCGCTGGAGAGCAGTTCTTC.

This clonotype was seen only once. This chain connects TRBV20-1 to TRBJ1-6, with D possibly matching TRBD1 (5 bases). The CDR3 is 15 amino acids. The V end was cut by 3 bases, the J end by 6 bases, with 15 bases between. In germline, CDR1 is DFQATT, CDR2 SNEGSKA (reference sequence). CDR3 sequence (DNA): TGCAGTGCTAGCCCCCCAGGCAGGGTTAATTCACCCCTCCACTTT. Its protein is CSASPPGRVNSPLHF.

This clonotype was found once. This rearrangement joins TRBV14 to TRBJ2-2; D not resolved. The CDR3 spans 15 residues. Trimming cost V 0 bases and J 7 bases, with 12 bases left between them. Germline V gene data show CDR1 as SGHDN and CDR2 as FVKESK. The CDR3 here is CASSQDIFWGGELFF. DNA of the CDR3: TGTGCCAGCAGCCAAGATATCTTTTGGGGCGGGGAGCTGTTTTTT.

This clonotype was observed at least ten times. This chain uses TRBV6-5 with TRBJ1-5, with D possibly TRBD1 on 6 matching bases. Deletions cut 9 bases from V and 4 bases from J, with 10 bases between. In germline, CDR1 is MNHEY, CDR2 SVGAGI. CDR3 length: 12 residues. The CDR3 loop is CASTGPNQPQHF. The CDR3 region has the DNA TGTGCCAGTACAGGGCCGAATCAGCCCCAGCATTTT.

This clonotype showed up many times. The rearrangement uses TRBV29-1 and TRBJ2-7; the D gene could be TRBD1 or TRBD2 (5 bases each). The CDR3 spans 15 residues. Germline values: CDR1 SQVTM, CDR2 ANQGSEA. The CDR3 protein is CTGGGPYVPDYEQYF. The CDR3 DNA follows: TGCACGGGTGGGGGACCCTACGTACCGGACTACGAGCAGTACTTC.

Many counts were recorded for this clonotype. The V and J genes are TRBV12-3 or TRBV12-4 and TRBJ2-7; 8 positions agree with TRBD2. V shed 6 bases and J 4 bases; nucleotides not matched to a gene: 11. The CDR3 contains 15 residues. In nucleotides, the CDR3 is TGTGCCAGCAGGCGGGACTACCCGGGAGGGTACGAGCAGTACTTC. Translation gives CASRRDYPGGYEQYF.

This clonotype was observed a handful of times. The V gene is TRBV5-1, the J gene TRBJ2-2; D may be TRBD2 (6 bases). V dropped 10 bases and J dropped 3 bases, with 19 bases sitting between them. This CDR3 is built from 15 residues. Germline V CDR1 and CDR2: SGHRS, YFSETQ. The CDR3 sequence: CASKVAGLDTGELFF. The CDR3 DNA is TGCGCCTCAAAGGTGGCGGGGTTGGACACCGGGGAGCTGTTTTTT.

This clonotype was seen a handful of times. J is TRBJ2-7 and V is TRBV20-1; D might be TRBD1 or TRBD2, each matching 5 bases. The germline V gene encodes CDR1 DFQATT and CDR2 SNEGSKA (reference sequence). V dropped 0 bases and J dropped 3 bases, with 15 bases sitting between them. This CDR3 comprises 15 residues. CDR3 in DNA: TGCAGTGCTAGAGATCCGGGACGGAACATCTACGAGCAGTACTTC. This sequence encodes CSARDPGRNIYEQYF.

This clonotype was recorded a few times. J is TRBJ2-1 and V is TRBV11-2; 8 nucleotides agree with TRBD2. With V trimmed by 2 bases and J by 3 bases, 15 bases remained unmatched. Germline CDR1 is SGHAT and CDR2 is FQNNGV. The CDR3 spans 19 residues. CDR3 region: CASSLFFLGLGALYNEQFF. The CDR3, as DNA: TGTGCCAGCAGCTTATTTTTTCTGGGACTAGGAGCACTCTACAATGAGCAGTTCTTC.

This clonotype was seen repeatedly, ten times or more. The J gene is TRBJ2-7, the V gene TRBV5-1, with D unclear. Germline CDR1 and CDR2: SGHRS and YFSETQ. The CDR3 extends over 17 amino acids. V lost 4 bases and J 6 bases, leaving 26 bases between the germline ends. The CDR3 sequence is CASSPRPTSLQVGEQYF. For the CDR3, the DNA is TGCGCCAGCAGCCCCCGGCCTACATCCTTGCAGGTGGGCGAGCAGTACTTC.

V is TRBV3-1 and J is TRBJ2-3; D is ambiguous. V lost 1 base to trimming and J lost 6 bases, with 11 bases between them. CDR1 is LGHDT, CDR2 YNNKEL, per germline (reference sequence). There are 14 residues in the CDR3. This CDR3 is CASSQVESGDTQYF. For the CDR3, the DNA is TGTGCCAGCAGCCAAGTTGAGTCCGGGGATACGCAGTATTTT.

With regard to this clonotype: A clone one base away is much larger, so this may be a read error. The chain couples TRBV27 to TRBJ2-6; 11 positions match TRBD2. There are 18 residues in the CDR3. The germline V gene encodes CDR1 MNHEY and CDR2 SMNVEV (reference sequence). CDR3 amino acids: CASSSVAGGPSGANVLNF. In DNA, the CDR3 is TGTGCCAGCAGTTCAGTAGCGGGAGGGCCCTCTGGGGCCAACGTCCTGAATTTC.

CDR3 DNA sequence: TGTGCCAGCAGCAGCGGGATCCTGTCCTACGAGCAGTACTTC. Translating gives CASSSGILSYEQYF. The chain is built from TRBV12-3 or TRBV12-4 and TRBJ2-7; the match to TRBD2 covers 7 bases. V was clipped by 6 bases and J by 1 base; unmatched bases: 6. The CDR3 length is 14 residues.

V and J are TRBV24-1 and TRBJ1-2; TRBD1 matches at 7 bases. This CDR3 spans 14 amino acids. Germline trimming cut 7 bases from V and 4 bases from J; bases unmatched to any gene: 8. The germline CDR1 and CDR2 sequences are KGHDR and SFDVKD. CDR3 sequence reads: CATSTPGQFYGYTF. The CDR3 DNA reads TGTGCCACCAGCACTCCGGGACAGTTCTATGGCTACACCTTC.

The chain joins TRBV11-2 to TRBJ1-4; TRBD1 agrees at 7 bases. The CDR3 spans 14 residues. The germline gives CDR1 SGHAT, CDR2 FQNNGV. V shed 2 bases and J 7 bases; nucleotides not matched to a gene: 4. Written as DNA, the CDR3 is TGTGCCAGCAGCTTATCAGGGGGGGCTGAAAAACTGTTTTTT. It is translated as CASSLSGGAEKLFF.

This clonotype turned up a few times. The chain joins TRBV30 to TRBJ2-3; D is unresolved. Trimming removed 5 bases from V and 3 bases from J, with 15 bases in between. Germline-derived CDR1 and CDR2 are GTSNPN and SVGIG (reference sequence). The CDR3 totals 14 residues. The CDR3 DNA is TGTGCCTGGTACCCGCGGCCTCTGACAGATACGCAGTATTTT. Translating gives CAWYPRPLTDTQYF.